The 32 T cell receptor beta chains below come from one sample, sequenced in a study of pediatric ulcerative colitis. Assay used: immunoSEQ multiplex PCR; TCRdb lists only in-frame clones, some missing. The data hold some 60,000 clones, with over 65% observed a single time. The sample was blood. The origin of the receptors is a boy aged 5-17 years with moderate ulcerative colitis.

The chain has TRBV11-1 and TRBJ2-2, with 8 bases fitting TRBD1. The V gene's germline CDR1 is SGHAT and CDR2 FQDESV (reference sequence). The CDR3 covers 16 residues. With V trimmed by 4 bases and J by 6 bases, 10 bases remained unmatched. The CDR3 loop is CASSSSTGEVSGELFF. The CDR3 DNA is TGTGCCAGCAGCTCCTCGACAGGGGAAGTATCCGGGGAGCTGTTTTTT.

The CDR3 spells CASSLSRGGEKLFF. Here the CDR3 DNA reads TGTGCCAGCAGCTTGTCCAGGGGCGGGGAAAAACTGTTTTTT. The chain employs TRBV5-4 and TRBJ1-4; perhaps TRBD1 as D (6 bases). CDR1 and CDR2 from the germline V gene are SGHNT and YYREEE (reference sequence). V shed 1 base and J shed 8 bases, with 12 bases lying between them. The length of the CDR3 is 14 residues.

The count of this clone is one. This sequence joins TRBV9 and TRBJ1-1; D is perhaps TRBD1 (5 bases). Trimming removed 2 bases from V and 0 bases from J, with 14 bases in between. This CDR3 is built from 16 residues. CDR1 and CDR2 from the germline V gene are SGDLS and YYNGEE. DNA of the CDR3: TGTGCCAGCAGCGTGGGGGAATTTCAAGTGAACACTGAAGCTTTCTTT. It is translated as CASSVGEFQVNTEAFF.

The rearrangement uses TRBV27 and TRBJ1-2, with D perhaps matching TRBD1 (6 bases). The CDR3 is made up of 14 amino acids. Trimming left V 2 bases short and J 7 bases short, with 14 bases between. From germline, CDR1 is MNHEY and CDR2 SMNVEV (reference sequence). CDR3 nucleotide sequence: TGTGCCAGCAGTTTAATCGGGGGCGCTGGTGGCTACACCTTC. This codes for CASSLIGGAGGYTF.

This rearrangement joins TRBV4-2 to TRBJ2-3, with D perhaps matching TRBD1 (6 bases). Per the germline V gene, CDR1 is LGHNA and CDR2 is YNFKEQ. The CDR3 has 16 amino acids. The germline V and J ends were trimmed by 3 bases and 3 bases, with 16 bases remaining between them. DNA for the CDR3: TGTGCCAGCAGCCATGCCGCAGGGGAATCAACAGATACGCAGTATTTT. It yields the protein CASSHAAGESTDTQYF.

The rearrangement uses TRBV6-1 and TRBJ2-1, with D unclear. The CDR3 loop spans 11 amino acids. Germline CDR1 and CDR2: MNHNS and SASEGT. V lost 1 base, J lost 5 bases, and 0 bases lay in between. The CDR3 coding sequence is TGTGCCAGCAGTGAAGACAATGAGCAGTTCTTC. This translates into CASSEDNEQFF.

The rearrangement links TRBV4-1 to TRBJ1-2; D may be TRBD1 (5 bases). V lost 1 base and J lost 4, with 16 bases in between. Germline values: CDR1 MGHRA, CDR2 YSYEKL. CDR3 size: 16 residues. As DNA, the CDR3 is TGCGCCAGCAGCCAAGGGGACGTCCTAATACGCTATGGCTACACCTTC. It encodes CASSQGDVLIRYGYTF.

The V and J genes are TRBV29-1 and TRBJ2-2; 7 bases align to TRBD2. The CDR3 length is 15 residues. V was clipped by 1 base and J by 7 bases; unmatched bases: 9. CDR1 is SQVTM and CDR2 is ANQGSEA in the germline V gene. The CDR3 protein is CSVEGGGPVGGELFF. The CDR3 nucleotides are TGCAGCGTTGAAGGGGGAGGGCCCGTAGGCGGGGAGCTGTTTTTT.

The count of this clone is one. V usage is TRBV18 and J usage is TRBJ1-4; D perhaps matches TRBD1 (6 bases). V was pared by 3 bases and J by 8 bases, with 16 bases between. This CDR3 region has 15 residues. Germline CDR1 reads KGHSH; CDR2 reads LQKENI. The CDR3 nucleotides read TGTGCCAGCTCACCGATGGGGGGCTCGGACGAAAAACTGTTTTTT. It is translated as CASSPMGGSDEKLFF. Full variable domain (missing parts from reference TRBV18 and TRBJ1-4): NAGVMQNPRHLVRRRGQEARLRCSPMKGHSHVYWYRQLPEEGLKFMVYLQKENIIDESGMPKERFSAEFPKEGPSILRIQQVVRGDSAAYFCASSPMGGSDEKLFFGSGTQLSVL.

This chain connects TRBV11-2 to TRBJ1-1; unclear D gene. Per the germline V gene, CDR1 is SGHAT and CDR2 is FQNNGV. V was clipped by 3 bases and J by 4 bases, with 12 bases between them. CDR3 length equals 14 residues. The CDR3 loop is CASSLYREVTEAFF. CDR3 DNA sequence: TGTGCCAGCAGCTTGTACCGAGAGGTCACTGAAGCTTTCTTT.

The chain combines TRBV7-9 with TRBJ2-7; possibly TRBD2 for D (5 bases). Per the germline V gene, CDR1 is SEHNR and CDR2 is FQNEAQ (reference sequence). Deletions cut 5 bases from V and 1 base from J, with 18 bases between. The CDR3 sequence is 16 residues long. The CDR3 is CASSPYGLAKSYEQYF. The DNA for the CDR3 is TGTGCCAGCAGCCCTTACGGGCTAGCAAAGTCCTACGAGCAGTACTTC. Full variable domain (rest looked up from reference TRBV7-9 and TRBJ2-7): DTGVSQNPRHKITKRGQNVTFRCDPISEHNRLYWYRQTLGQGPEFLTYFQNEAQLEKSRLLSDRFSAERPKGSFSTLEIQRTEQGDSAMYLCASSPYGLAKSYEQYFGPGTRLTVT.

The chain uses TRBV18 and TRBJ1-1; no clear D gene. The germline gives CDR1 KGHSH, CDR2 LQKENI. V was shortened by 1 base and J by 3 bases, with 6 bases between the two germline ends. This CDR3 is 13 amino acids long. In DNA, the CDR3 is TGTGCCAGCTCACCACGGCTTGACACTGAAGCTTTCTTT. This sequence encodes CASSPRLDTEAFF.

This clone has only a few counts. The CDR3 bases are TGTGCCAGTAGTATTTTGGGGGCAGGGAGTGGCTACACCTTC. It translates to CASSILGAGSGYTF. V is TRBV19 and J is TRBJ1-2; D perhaps matches TRBD1 (6 bases). From germline, CDR1 is LNHDA and CDR2 SQIVND (reference sequence). V was cut by 3 bases and J by 7 bases, with 15 bases left in between. CDR3 length equals 14 residues.

The chain uses TRBV19 and TRBJ2-6; D is perhaps TRBD2 (6 bases). V was trimmed by 7 bases and J by 0 bases, leaving 10 bases between them. The germline gives CDR1 LNHDA, CDR2 SQIVND (reference sequence). This CDR3 contains 15 residues. CDR3 sequence (DNA): TGTGCCAGTATGGTGCGGGACTCTGGGGCCAACGTCCTGACTTTC. It codes for CASMVRDSGANVLTF.

The chain uses TRBV15 and TRBJ2-6; D gene unclear. V dropped 4 bases and J dropped 9 bases, with 7 bases sitting between them. There are 12 residues in the CDR3. The germline V gene encodes CDR1 LNHNV and CDR2 YYDKDF (reference sequence). As DNA, the CDR3 is TGTGCCACCAGCACTTGGGGCAACGTCCTGACTTTC. Translation: CATSTWGNVLTF. The full variable domain, rest sourced from reference TRBV15 and TRBJ2-6, is DAMVIQNPRYQVTQFGKPVTLSCSQTLNHNVMYWYQQKSSQAPKLLFHYYDKDFNNEADTPDNFQSRRPNTSFCFLDIRSPGLGDTAMYLCATSTWGNVLTFGAGSRLTVL.

The V call is TRBV27, the J call TRBJ2-1; no clear D. CDR1 and CDR2 (germline): MNHEY, SMNVEV (reference sequence). This CDR3 has 15 amino acids. Between the trimmed V and J ends, which lost 2 bases and 7 bases, there was a span of 15 bases. DNA of the CDR3: TGTGCCAGCAGTTTAGTTTTGGGTTTGGGTAATGAGCAGTTCTTC. This sequence encodes CASSLVLGLGNEQFF.

The V gene is TRBV6-5, the J gene TRBJ2-2; 11 bases match TRBD2. Germline V gene sequence: CDR1 MNHEY, CDR2 SVGAGI. V lost 2 bases, J lost 6 bases, and 2 bases stayed unmatched. This CDR3 is built from 15 residues. The DNA of the CDR3 is TGTGCCAGCAGTTACGGGACTAGCGGTTCCGGGGAGCTGTTTTTT. This encodes CASSYGTSGSGELFF.

The chain uses TRBV19 and TRBJ2-7; possibly TRBD1 for D (6 bases). This CDR3 is 13 amino acids long. Germline-derived CDR1 and CDR2 are LNHDA and SQIVND (reference sequence). CDR3 DNA: TGTTCTAGCTCCAAAGAGGGGGCCTACGAGCAGTACTTC. This gives the protein CSSSKEGAYEQYF. The whole variable domain, remainder taken from reference TRBV19 and TRBJ2-7, is DGGITQSPKYLFRKEGQNVTLSCEQNLNHDAMYWYRQDPGQGLRLIYYSQIVNDFQKGDIAEGYSVSREKKESFPLTVTSAQKNPTAFYLCSSSKEGAYEQYFGPGTRLTVT.

Written as DNA, the CDR3 is TGTGCCAGTAGTATACCAGGGAACACTGAAGCTTTCTTT. Residues: CASSIPGNTEAFF. The chain couples TRBV19 to TRBJ1-1; no definite D call. The CDR3 extends over 13 amino acids. V lost 2 bases to trimming and J lost 1 base, with 5 bases between them. Germline V lookup: CDR1 LNHDA, CDR2 SQIVND (reference sequence).

As DNA, the CDR3 is TGTGCCAGTAGTGGCTGGAGCGTGGCCGACACCGGGGAGCTGTTTTTT. Its translation: CASSGWSVADTGELFF. This chain connects TRBV19 to TRBJ2-2; D is unresolved. This CDR3 contains 16 residues. CDR1 is LNHDA, CDR2 SQIVND, per germline (reference sequence). The V and J ends lost 5 bases and 3 bases respectively, with 16 bases between them.

The V gene is TRBV13, the J gene TRBJ1-1, with D possibly matching TRBD1 (5 bases). The V end lost 3 bases, the J end lost 1 base, and 12 bases lay between the germline ends. CDR1 PRHDT and CDR2 FYEKMQ come from the germline V gene (reference sequence). The CDR3 spans 15 residues. As DNA, the CDR3 is TGTGCCAGCAGCTTTTGGGCAGGGTCGAACACTGAAGCTTTCTTT. Translation: CASSFWAGSNTEAFF.

The rearrangement joins TRBV9 to TRBJ2-1, with a weak D call TRBD2 (6 bases). Germline V CDR1 and CDR2: SGDLS, YYNGEE. Between the trimmed V and J ends, which lost 0 bases and 4 bases, there was a span of 17 bases. The CDR3 is made up of 17 amino acids. The CDR3 protein is CASSVGSGGALYNEQFF. DNA for the CDR3: TGTGCCAGCAGCGTAGGATCAGGCGGGGCCTTGTACAATGAGCAGTTCTTC. The variable domain in full, completed from reference TRBV9 and TRBJ2-1, reads DSGVTQTPKHLITATGQRVTLRCSPRSGDLSVYWYQQSLDQGLQFLIQYYNGEERAKGNILERFSAQQFPDLHSELNLSSLELGDSALYFCASSVGSGGALYNEQFFGPGTRLTVL.

The CDR3 loop is CASMDGSSSGNTIYF. CDR3 sequence (DNA): TGTGCCAGCATGGACGGATCCAGTTCAGGAAACACCATATATTTT. V gene TRBV2 combines with J gene TRBJ1-3; D not certain. This CDR3 is built from 15 residues. Germline-derived CDR1 and CDR2 are SNHLY and FYNNEI. Deletions cut 7 bases from V and 4 bases from J, with 17 bases between.

The V call is TRBV2, the J call TRBJ2-6, with a possible D match to TRBD1 (6 bases). Germline lookup yields CDR1 SNHLY and CDR2 FYNNEI. Trimming took off 4 bases at V and 2 bases at J, with 9 bases between the two ends. The CDR3 consists of 15 residues. CDR3 protein: CASSAQGAGANVLTF. Written as DNA, the CDR3 is TGTGCCAGCAGTGCACAGGGAGCTGGGGCCAACGTCCTGACTTTC.

The chain links TRBV2 to TRBJ2-7; 9 bases map to TRBD2. With V trimmed by 7 bases and J by 3 bases, 13 bases remained unmatched. This CDR3 has 16 amino acids. CDR1 SNHLY and CDR2 FYNNEI come from the germline V gene. The CDR3 region has the DNA TGTGCCAGCATTGGGACTAGCCCTGTAGGGTTCTACGAGCAGTACTTC. This sequence encodes CASIGTSPVGFYEQYF. The complete variable domain, with remaining parts taken from reference TRBV2 and TRBJ2-7, reads EPEVTQTPSHQVTQMGQEVILRCVPISNHLYFYWYRQILGQKVEFLVSFYNNEISEKSEIFDDQFSVERPDGSNFTLKIRSTKLEDSAMYFCASIGTSPVGFYEQYFGPGTRLTVT.

V and J are TRBV18 and TRBJ2-1; 8 bases agree with TRBD2. Trimming took 1 base from V and 8 from J; bases not matched to a gene: 10. This CDR3 region has 16 residues. Germline-derived CDR1 and CDR2 are KGHSH and LQKENI. The CDR3 loop is CASSPLEPGTRDEQFF. The CDR3 DNA is TGTGCCAGCTCACCACTTGAGCCCGGGACTAGAGATGAGCAGTTCTTC. The full variable domain, completed using reference TRBV18 and TRBJ2-1, is NAGVMQNPRHLVRRRGQEARLRCSPMKGHSHVYWYRQLPEEGLKFMVYLQKENIIDESGMPKERFSAEFPKEGPSILRIQQVVRGDSAAYFCASSPLEPGTRDEQFFGPGTRLTVL.

The rearrangement uses TRBV5-8 and TRBJ1-2, with 7 positions matching TRBD1. Trimming removed 7 bases from V and 1 base from J; junction bases left unmatched: 4. Germline V gene data show CDR1 as SGHTS and CDR2 as YDEGEE. This CDR3 has 13 amino acids. In DNA, the CDR3 is TGTGCCAGCCGGACAGGACTTAACTATGGCTACACCTTC. Its protein is CASRTGLNYGYTF.

CDR3 sequence: CASSLNGNSYEQYF. CDR3 in DNA: TGTGCCAGCAGCTTAAATGGAAATTCCTACGAGCAGTACTTC. This chain connects TRBV7-8 to TRBJ2-7, with D unclear. This CDR3 comprises 14 residues. Germline lookup yields CDR1 SGHVS and CDR2 FQNEAQ. Trimming pared 2 bases from V and 1 base from J, leaving 9 bases between.

The chain employs TRBV7-9 and TRBJ1-2; D remains unclear. The CDR3 runs 14 residues. V lost 2 bases to trimming and J lost 3 bases, with 10 bases between them. Germline values: CDR1 SEHNR, CDR2 FQNEAQ (reference sequence). Here the CDR3 DNA reads TGTGCCAGCAGCTTAACCCATGGCCACTATGGCTACACCTTC. Protein sequence: CASSLTHGHYGYTF.

The chain combines TRBV29-1 with TRBJ2-2, with D perhaps TRBD2 (5 bases). Germline V gene lookup returns CDR1 SQVTM and CDR2 ANQGSEA. V lost 4 bases to trimming and J lost 5 bases, with 14 bases between them. The CDR3 sequence is 14 residues long. Here the CDR3 reads CSVGTAGRTGELFF. Written as DNA, the CDR3 is TGCAGCGTTGGTACGGCGGGTCGGACCGGGGAGCTGTTTTTT.

This clone was recorded once. The chain carries TRBV7-9 and TRBJ1-1; D gene uncertain. CDR3 size: 13 residues. Looked up from germline, CDR1 is SEHNR and CDR2 is FQNEAQ (reference sequence). Deletions cut 6 bases from V and 0 bases from J, with 8 bases between. CDR3 residues: CASRDALNTEAFF. The CDR3 DNA follows: TGTGCCAGCAGGGACGCCCTGAACACTGAAGCTTTCTTT.

This clone has more than one count but fewer than ten. The gene calls are TRBV28 and TRBJ2-1; D gene unclear. This CDR3 has 13 residues. V lost 6 bases to trimming and J lost 2 bases, with 8 bases between them. Germline V gives CDR1 MDHEN, CDR2 SYDVKM. The CDR3 region is CASRRGPYNEQFF. In DNA form, the CDR3 reads TGTGCCAGCAGACGAGGACCCTACAATGAGCAGTTCTTC.